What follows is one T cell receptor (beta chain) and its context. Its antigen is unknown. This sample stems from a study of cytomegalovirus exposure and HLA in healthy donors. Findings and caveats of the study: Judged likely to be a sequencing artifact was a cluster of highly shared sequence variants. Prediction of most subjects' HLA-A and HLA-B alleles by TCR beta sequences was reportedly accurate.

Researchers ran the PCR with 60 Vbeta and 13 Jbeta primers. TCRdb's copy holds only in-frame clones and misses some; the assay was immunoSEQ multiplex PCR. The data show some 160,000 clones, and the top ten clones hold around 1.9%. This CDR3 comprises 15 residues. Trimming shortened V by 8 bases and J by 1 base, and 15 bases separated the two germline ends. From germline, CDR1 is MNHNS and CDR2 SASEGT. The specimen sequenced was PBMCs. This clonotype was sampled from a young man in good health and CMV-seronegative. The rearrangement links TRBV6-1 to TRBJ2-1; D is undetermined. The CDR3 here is CASDEHTGSYNEQFF. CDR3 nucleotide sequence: TGTGCCAGCGATGAACACACCGGGTCCTACAATGAGCAGTTCTTC.